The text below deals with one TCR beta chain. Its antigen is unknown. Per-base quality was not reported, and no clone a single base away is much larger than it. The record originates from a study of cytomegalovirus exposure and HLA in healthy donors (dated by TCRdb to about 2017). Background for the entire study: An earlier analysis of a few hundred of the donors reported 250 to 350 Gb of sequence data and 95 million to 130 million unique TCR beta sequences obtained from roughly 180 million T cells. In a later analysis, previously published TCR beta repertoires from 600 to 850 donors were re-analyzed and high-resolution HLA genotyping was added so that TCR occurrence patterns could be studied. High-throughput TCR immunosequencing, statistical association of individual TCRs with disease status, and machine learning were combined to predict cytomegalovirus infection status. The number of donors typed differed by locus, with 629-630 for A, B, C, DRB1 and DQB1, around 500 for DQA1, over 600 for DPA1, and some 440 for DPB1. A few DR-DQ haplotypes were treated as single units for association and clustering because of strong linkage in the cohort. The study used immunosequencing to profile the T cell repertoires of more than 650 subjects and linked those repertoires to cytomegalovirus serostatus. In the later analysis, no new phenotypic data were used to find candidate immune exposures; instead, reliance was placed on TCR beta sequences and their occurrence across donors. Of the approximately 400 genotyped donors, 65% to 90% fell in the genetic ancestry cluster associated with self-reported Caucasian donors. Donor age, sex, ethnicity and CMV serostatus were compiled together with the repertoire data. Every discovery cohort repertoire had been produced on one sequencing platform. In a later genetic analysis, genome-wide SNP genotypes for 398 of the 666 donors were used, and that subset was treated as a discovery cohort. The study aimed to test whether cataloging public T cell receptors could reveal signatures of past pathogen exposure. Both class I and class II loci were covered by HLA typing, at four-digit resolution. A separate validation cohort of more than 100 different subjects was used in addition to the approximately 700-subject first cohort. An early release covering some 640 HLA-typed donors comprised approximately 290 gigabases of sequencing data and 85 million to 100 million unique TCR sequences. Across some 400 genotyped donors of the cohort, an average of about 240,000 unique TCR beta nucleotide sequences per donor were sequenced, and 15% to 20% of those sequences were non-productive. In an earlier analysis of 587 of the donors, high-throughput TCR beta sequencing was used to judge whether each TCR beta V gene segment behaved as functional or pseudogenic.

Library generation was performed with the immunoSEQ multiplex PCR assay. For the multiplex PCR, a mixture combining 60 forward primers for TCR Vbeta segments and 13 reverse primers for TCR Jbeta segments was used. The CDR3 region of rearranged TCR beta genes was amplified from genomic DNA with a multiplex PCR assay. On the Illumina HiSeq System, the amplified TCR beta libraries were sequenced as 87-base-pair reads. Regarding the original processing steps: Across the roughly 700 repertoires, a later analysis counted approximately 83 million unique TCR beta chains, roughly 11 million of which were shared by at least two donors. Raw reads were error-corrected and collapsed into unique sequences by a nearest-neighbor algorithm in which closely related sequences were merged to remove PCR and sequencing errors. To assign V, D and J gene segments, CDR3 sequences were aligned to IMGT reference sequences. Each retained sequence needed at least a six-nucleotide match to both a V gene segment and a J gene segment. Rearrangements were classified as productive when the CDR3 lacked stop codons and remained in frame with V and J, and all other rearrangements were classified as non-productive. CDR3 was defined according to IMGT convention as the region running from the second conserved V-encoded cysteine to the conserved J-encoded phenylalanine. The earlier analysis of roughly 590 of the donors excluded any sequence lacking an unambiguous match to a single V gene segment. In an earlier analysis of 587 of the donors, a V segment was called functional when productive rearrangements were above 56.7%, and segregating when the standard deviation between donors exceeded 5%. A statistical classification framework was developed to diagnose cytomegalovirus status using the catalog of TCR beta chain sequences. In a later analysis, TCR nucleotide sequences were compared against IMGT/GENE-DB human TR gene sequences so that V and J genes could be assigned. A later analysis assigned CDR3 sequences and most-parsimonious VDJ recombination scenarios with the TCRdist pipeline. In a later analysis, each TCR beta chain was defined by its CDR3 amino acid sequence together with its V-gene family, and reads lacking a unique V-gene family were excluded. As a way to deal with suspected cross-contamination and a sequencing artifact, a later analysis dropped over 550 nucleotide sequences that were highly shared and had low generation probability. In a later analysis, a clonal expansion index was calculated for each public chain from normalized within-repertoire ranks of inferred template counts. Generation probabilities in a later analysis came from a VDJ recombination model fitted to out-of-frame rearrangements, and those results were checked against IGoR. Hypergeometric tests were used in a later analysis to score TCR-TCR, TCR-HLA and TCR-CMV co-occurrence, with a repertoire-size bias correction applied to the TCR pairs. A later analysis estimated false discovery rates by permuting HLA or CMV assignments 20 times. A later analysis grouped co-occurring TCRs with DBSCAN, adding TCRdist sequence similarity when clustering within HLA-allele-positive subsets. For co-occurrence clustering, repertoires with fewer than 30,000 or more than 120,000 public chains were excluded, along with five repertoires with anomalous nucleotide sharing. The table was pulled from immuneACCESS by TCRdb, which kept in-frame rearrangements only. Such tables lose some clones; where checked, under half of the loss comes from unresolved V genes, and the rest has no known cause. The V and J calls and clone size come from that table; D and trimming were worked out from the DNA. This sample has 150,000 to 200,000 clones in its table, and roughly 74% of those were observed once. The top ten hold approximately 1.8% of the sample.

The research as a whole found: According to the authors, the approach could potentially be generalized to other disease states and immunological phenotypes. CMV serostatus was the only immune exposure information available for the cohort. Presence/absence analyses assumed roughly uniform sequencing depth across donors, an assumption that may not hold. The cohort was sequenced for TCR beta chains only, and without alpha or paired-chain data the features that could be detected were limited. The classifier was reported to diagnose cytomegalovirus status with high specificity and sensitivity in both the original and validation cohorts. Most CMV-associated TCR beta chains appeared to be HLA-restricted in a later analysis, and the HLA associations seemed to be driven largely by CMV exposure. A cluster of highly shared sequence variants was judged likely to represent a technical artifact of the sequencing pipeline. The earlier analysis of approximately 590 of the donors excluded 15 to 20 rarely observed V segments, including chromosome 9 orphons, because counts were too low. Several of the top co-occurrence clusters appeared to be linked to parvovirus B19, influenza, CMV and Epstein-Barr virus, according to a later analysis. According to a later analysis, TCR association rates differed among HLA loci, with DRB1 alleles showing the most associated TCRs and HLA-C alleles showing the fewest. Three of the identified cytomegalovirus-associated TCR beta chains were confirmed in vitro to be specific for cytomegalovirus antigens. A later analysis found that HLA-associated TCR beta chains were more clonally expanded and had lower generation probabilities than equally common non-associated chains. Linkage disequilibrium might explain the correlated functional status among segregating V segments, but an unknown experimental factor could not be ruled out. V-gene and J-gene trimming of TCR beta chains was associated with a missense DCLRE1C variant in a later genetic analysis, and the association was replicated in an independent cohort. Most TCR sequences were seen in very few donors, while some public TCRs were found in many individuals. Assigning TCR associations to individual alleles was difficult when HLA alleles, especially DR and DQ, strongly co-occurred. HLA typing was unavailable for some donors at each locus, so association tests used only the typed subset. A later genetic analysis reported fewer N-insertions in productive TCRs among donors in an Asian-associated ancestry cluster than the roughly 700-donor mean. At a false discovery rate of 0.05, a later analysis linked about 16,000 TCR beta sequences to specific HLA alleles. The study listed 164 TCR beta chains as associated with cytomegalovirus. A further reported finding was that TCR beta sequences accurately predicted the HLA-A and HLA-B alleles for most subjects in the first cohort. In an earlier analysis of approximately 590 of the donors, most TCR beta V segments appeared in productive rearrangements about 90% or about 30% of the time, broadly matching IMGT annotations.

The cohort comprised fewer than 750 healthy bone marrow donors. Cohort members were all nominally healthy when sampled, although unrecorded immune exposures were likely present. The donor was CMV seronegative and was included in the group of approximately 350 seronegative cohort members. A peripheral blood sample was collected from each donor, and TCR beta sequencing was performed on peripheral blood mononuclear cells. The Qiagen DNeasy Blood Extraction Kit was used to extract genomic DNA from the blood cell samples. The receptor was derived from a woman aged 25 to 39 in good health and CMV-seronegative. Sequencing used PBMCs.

The DNA is as follows: TGCAGCGTTGACCAGGGTAACACCGGGGAGCTGTTTTTT. This yields the protein CSVDQGNTGELFF. The chain couples TRBV29-1 to TRBJ2-2; the D region possibly corresponds to TRBD1 (5 bases align). Reading from cysteine to phenylalanine, the CDR3 counts 13 amino acids. CDR3 DNA only is kept here, 39 bases in frame from base 1. CDR1 SQVTM and CDR2 ANQGSEA are derived from the germline V gene. V gives up 3 bases and J gives up 2 bases, and the segment between their germline ends measures 7 bases.